This is a list of T cell receptor beta chains from one sample in a study of OX40 agonist ivuxolimab in advanced cancers. Some clones are missing from TCRdb's copy, which holds only in-frame ones; the method was immunoSEQ multiplex PCR. The sample holds approximately 20,000 clones, around 82% seen once. Specimen: CD4+ or CD8+ T cells sorted from blood, collected in a trial of the OX40 agonist ivuxolimab. The source of these receptors is an adult with an advanced solid tumor such as melanoma, head and neck, liver or kidney cancer. Each CDR3 is given with its conserved first and last residue. The D gene is left open where the match is weak. Clone size appears in some rows only: once, few, many, or a class for an expanded clone.

D gene	V gene	J gene	clone size	CDR3 protein	CDR3 DNA
.	TRBV5-4	TRBJ2-2	.	CASRREGLNTGELFF	TGTGCCAGCCGCCGCGAGGGCTTGAACACCGGGGAGCTGTTTTTT
.	TRBV5-1	TRBJ1-3	.	CASSEGSHTIYF	TGCGCCAGCAGCGAGGGGAGTCACACCATATATTTT
.	TRBV7-2	TRBJ1-5	.	CASSLARSGQGQPQHF	TGTGCCAGCAGCTTAGCGCGATCTGGGCAGGGTCAGCCCCAGCATTTT
.	TRBV19	TRBJ1-1	.	CASSPSGGRLLNTEAFF	TGTGCCAGTAGTCCCTCAGGAGGGCGGTTATTGAACACTGAAGCTTTCTTT
TRBD2	TRBV12-5	TRBJ2-1	.	CASRTSGGYEQFF	TGTGCTAGCAGGACTAGCGGGGGATATGAGCAGTTCTTC
TRBD2	TRBV7-9	TRBJ2-1	.	CASSFQAGTNEQFF	TGTGCCAGCAGCTTTCAAGCGGGAACCAATGAGCAGTTCTTC
.	TRBV7-3	TRBJ2-3	.	CASSLGHPDTQYF	TGTGCCAGCAGCTTAGGACACCCAGATACGCAGTATTTT
TRBD1	TRBV19	TRBJ2-3	.	CASSPLDRALTDTQYF	TGTGCCAGTAGTCCTCTCGACAGGGCACTCACAGATACGCAGTATTTT
.	TRBV4-2	TRBJ2-7	.	CASGQEYRGTSYEQYF	TGTGCCAGCGGCCAAGAATATAGGGGGACGTCCTACGAGCAGTACTTC
.	TRBV7-6	TRBJ2-7	.	CASQGPHHSSEQYF	TGTGCCAGCCAGGGGCCCCACCACTCGTCTGAGCAGTACTTC
TRBD1	TRBV6-1	TRBJ2-5	once	CASIRQGARTQYF	TGTGCCAGCATTCGGCAGGGGGCCAGGACCCAGTACTTC
.	TRBV7-8	TRBJ2-6	.	CASSLEGSGANVLTF	TGTGCCAGCAGCTTAGAGGGATCTGGGGCCAACGTCCTGACTTTC
.	TRBV6-5	TRBJ1-1	.	CASRGLQAFF	TGTGCCAGCCGTGGGCTACAAGCTTTCTTT
TRBD2	TRBV18	TRBJ2-3	.	CASSPRLAGGRDTQYF	TGTGCCAGCTCACCCCGGCTAGCGGGGGGTCGAGATACGCAGTATTTT
.	TRBV5-1	TRBJ2-3	.	CASSFVSTDTQYF	TGCGCCAGCAGCTTTGTCAGCACAGATACGCAGTATTTT
.	TRBV9	TRBJ1-2	.	CASSVGVRGSGDYGYTF	TGTGCCAGCAGCGTAGGGGTCAGGGGTTCGGGGGACTATGGCTACACCTTC
TRBD1	TRBV5-1	TRBJ1-3	.	CASSLPRTGEANTIYF	TGCGCCAGCAGCCTGCCTCGGACAGGGGAGGCGAACACCATATATTTT
TRBD2	TRBV4-2	TRBJ2-3	.	CASSQDDTGGQSDTQYF	TGTGCCAGCAGCCAAGATGATACGGGGGGGCAATCAGATACGCAGTATTTT
TRBD1	TRBV4-3	TRBJ1-2	.	CASSPSGTGDYGYTF	TGCGCCAGCAGCCCCTCCGGGACAGGCGACTATGGCTACACCTTC
.	TRBV7-2	TRBJ1-1	.	CASSASWGWSTEAFF	TGTGCCAGCAGCGCTTCATGGGGGTGGAGCACTGAAGCTTTCTTT
.	TRBV7-2	TRBJ2-5	.	CASSPPPAGETQYF	TGTGCCAGCAGCCCCCCCCCGGCAGGGGAGACCCAGTACTTC
.	TRBV5-1	TRBJ1-5	.	CASSLDSPNQPQHF	TGCGCCAGCAGCTTGGACAGCCCTAATCAGCCCCAGCATTTT